The following is a T cell receptor (beta chain) sequence with its context. Its antigen remains unknown. The sample comes from a study of T cell responses to AZD1222 COVID-19 vaccine. Study results and caveats: Donors were chiefly white British, with a greater number of females, and clonal diversity was perhaps underestimated.

There are 14 residues in the CDR3. Germline CDR1 reads SGHAT; CDR2 reads FQNNGV. V lost 7 bases to trimming and J lost 13 bases, with 25 bases between them. The method was immunoSEQ multiplex PCR; TCRdb's version includes in-frame clones alone and lacks a portion of them. The sample records roughly 150,000 clones, about 90% being singletons. The origin of this receptor is an adult who received the AZD1222 COVID-19 vaccine. Specimen: peripheral blood, collected 28 days after the second AZD1222 dose. J is TRBJ2-5 and V is TRBV11-2; D assignment may be TRBD1 or TRBD2 (5 bases each). CDR3 loop: CASTPWGSPRGPYF. CDR3 in DNA: TGTGCCAGCACACCCTGGGGGTCTCCGAGGGGTCCGTACTTC.